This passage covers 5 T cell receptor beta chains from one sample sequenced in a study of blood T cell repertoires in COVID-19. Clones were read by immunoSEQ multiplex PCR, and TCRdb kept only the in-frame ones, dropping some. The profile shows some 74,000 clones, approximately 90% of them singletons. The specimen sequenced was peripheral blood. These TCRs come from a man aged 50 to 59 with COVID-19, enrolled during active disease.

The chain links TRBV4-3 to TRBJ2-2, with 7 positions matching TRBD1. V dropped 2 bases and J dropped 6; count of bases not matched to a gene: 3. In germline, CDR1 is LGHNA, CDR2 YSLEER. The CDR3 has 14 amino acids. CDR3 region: CASSQITGAGELFF. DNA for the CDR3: TGCGCCAGCAGCCAAATTACAGGGGCCGGGGAGCTGTTTTTT.

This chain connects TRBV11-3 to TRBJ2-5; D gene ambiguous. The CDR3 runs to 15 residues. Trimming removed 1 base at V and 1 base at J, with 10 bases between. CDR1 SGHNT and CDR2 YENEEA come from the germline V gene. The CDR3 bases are TGTGCCAGCAGCTTAGGTCAGCAGGCCCAAGAGACCCAGTACTTC. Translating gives CASSLGQQAQETQYF.

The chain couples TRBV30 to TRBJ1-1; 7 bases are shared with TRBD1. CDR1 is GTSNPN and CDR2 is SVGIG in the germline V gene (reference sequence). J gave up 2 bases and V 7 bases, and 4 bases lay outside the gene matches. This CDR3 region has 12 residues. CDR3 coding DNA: TGTGCCTTTGACAGGGCCAACACTGAAGCTTTCTTT. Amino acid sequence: CAFDRANTEAFF.

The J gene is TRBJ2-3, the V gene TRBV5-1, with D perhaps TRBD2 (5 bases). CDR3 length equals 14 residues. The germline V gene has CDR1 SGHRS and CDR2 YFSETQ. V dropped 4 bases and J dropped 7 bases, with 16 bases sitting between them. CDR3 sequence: CASSPHGVQNTQYF. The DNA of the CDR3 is TGCGCCAGCAGCCCCCACGGGGTTCAAAATACGCAGTATTTT.

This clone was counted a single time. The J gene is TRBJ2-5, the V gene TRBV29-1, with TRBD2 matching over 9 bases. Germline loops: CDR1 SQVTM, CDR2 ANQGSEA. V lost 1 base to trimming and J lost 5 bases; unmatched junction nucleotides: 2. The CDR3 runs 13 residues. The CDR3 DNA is TGCAGCGTTGAAGGCGGGAGGGAGGAGACCCAGTACTTC. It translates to CSVEGGREETQYF.